These 8 T cell receptor beta chains were all obtained from the same sample, sequenced in a study of T-cell memory formation after mild COVID-19. TCRdb called the 5' RACE reads again in MiXCR, with one record for every CDR3 protein. In the table there are approximately 390,000 distinct CDR3 sequences, 15% to 20% of which are singletons. The sequencing sample was made of PBMCs or a T cell subset sorted from them (not recorded which). The receptors shown here come from a man younger than 30 who had mild COVID-19 (a few samples of this study predate the infection). Cell type and time point are not known.

This clonotype was counted between two and nine times. Just one base apart from a much larger clone, this may be a read error. V usage is TRBV5-1 and J usage is TRBJ1-2; D remains unclear. CDR1 SGHRS and CDR2 YFSETQ come from the germline V gene. The V end was cut by 2 bases, the J end by 2 bases, with 7 bases between. The CDR3 totals 13 residues. CDR3 DNA sequence: TGCGCCAGCAGCTTCCAGGACAACTATGGCTACACCTTC. Translating gives CASSFQDNYGYTF.

In DNA, the CDR3 is TGTGCCAGCAGTTCACTAGCGGGGGGTGAAACCGGGGAGCTGTTTTTT. Amino acid sequence: CASSSLAGGETGELFF. The chain links TRBV12-3 or TRBV12-4 to TRBJ2-2; TRBD2 agrees at 12 bases. This CDR3 is 16 amino acids long. The junction had 5 bases not matched to a gene; V was cut back by 4 bases and J by 5 bases.

This chain joins TRBV7-3 and TRBJ2-1; 8 positions match TRBD1. The V and J ends lost 5 bases and 10 bases, in that order; junction bases with no gene match: 19. From germline, CDR1 is SGHTA and CDR2 FQGTGA. The CDR3 extends over 17 amino acids. The CDR3 here is CASSTRGDRGRGDEQFF. The CDR3 DNA reads as TGTGCCAGCAGCACAAGAGGCGACAGGGGCCGCGGAGACGAGCAGTTCTTC.

This clonotype was recorded a few times. The rearrangement uses TRBV7-2 and TRBJ2-4, with D unclear. With 2 bases removed from V and 5 bases from J, the gap between germline ends came to 4 bases. CDR3 length: 12 amino acids. Germline assignment: CDR1 SGHTA and CDR2 FQGNSA. In DNA, the CDR3 is TGTGCCAGCAGCTTAATCCAAAACATTCAGTACTTC. This sequence encodes CASSLIQNIQYF.

Only a few counts were recorded for this clonotype. The J gene is TRBJ2-3, the V gene TRBV11-2, with no clear D. Trimming cost V 8 bases and J 1 base, with 10 bases left between them. The CDR3 runs 13 residues. Per the germline V gene, CDR1 is SGHAT and CDR2 is FQNNGV. Here the CDR3 reads CASLGAGTDTQYF. CDR3 DNA: TGTGCCAGCCTTGGCGCAGGCACAGATACGCAGTATTTT.

This clonotype was seen at least ten times. CDR3 nucleotide sequence: TGTGCCAGCAGTTACTCACGGGGACAAGAGACCCAGTACTTC. Its protein is CASSYSRGQETQYF. The gene calls are TRBV6-5 and TRBJ2-5; D is possibly TRBD2 (5 bases). Trimming took 0 bases from V and 2 from J, leaving 7 bases between them. The CDR3 has 14 residues. Germline V CDR1 and CDR2: MNHEY, SVGAGI.

In this sample, this clonotype turned up a few times. The chain is built from TRBV9 and TRBJ1-4; D perhaps matches TRBD1 (5 bases). The germline V gene encodes CDR1 SGDLS and CDR2 YYNGEE. The CDR3 runs to 15 residues. With 0 bases removed from V and 7 bases from J, the gap between germline ends came to 13 bases. CDR3 protein: CASSVERGVGEKLFF. CDR3 bases: TGTGCCAGCAGCGTAGAGAGAGGGGTGGGTGAAAAACTGTTTTTT.

This clonotype was seen more than once but under ten times. V is TRBV29-1 and J is TRBJ2-7; maybe TRBD1 (6 bases). V dropped 7 bases and J dropped 2 bases, with 9 bases sitting between them. CDR1 and CDR2 (germline): SQVTM, ANQGSEA. CDR3 size: 11 residues. CDR3 nucleotides: TGCAGCGCCGGGACAACCTACGAGCAGTACTTC. It is translated as CSAGTTYEQYF.